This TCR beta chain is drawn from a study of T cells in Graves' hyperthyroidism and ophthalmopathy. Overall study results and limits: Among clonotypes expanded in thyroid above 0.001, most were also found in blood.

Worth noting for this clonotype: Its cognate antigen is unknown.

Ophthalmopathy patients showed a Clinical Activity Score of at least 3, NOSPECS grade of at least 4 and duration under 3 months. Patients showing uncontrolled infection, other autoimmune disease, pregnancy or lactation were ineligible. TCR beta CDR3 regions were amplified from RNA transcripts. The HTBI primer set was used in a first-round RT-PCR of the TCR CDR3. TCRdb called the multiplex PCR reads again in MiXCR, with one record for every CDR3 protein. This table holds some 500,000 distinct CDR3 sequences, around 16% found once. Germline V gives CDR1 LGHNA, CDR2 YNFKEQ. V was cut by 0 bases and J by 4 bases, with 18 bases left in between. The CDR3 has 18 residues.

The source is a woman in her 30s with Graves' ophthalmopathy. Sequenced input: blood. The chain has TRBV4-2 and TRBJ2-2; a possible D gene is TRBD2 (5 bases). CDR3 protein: CASSQDLPSFSTTGELFF. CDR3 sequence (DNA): TGTGCCAGCAGCCAAGATCTCCCTAGCTTCTCCACCACCGGGGAGCTGTTTTTT.